This entry features one T cell receptor beta chain sequence. Its specificity is not known. A read error may be the cause here, since a much bigger clone is one base away. A read error is likely, as this CDR3 ends without the conserved phenylalanine or tryptophan. The TCR beta library used iRepertoire HTBI primers with Arm-PCR amplification of CDR3. TCRdb itself ran the multiplex PCR reads through MiXCR, one entry per CDR3 protein. The top ten clones hold 15% to 20% of a sample with 400,000 to 450,000 distinct CDR3 sequences, 15% of them seen once. The CDR3 loop spans 12 amino acids. Described time point: newly diagnosed GD, antithyroid drugs for less than 3 months. The authors made the TCR library using RNA they extracted from PBMCs. The authors drew patients from an endocrinology department in Xi'an, China. The entry originates in a study of regulatory T cells in long-lasting Graves disease. Notes on the study in general: Persistent disease samples used TRBV28, TRBJ1-2 and TRBJ2-5 preferentially.

In addition, the sample was reused for a study of T cells in Graves' hyperthyroidism and ophthalmopathy.

The V gene is TRBV12-3 or TRBV12-4, the J gene TRBJ2-4; D unclear. TRBJ2-5 explains the end of the DNA better; the J call may be wrong. This clonotype was obtained from a woman aged 25 to 45 with Graves disease. This specimen consisted of peripheral blood mononuclear cells (PBMCs), obtained at new diagnosis, from a patient treated with antithyroid drugs. For the CDR3, the DNA is TGTGCCAGCGGAACCGCTCAAGAGACCCAGTACCTC. Its protein product is CASGTAQETQYL.